Listed below are T cell receptor beta chains from one sample, sequenced in a study of Graves' ophthalmopathy and Graves' hyperthyroidism. Via MiXCR, TCRdb re-called the multiplex PCR reads, giving one row per CDR3 protein. The sample shows 650,000 to 800,000 distinct CDR3 sequences, approximately 39% of them seen only once. The sequenced sample was peripheral blood. Receptors originate from an adult man with Graves' ophthalmopathy. The CDR3 runs from the conserved cysteine through the conserved F or W. D genes are given only for firm matches. The listing skips clone size in some rows; elsewhere it reads once, few, many or a size class.

d_call	cdr3_length	v_call	clone_size	j_call	cdr3_aa	cdr3_nt
TRBD1	16	TRBV5-1	-	TRBJ1-2	CASSQEWIGGVNGYTF	TGCGCCAGCAGCCAAGAATGGATAGGGGGCGTCAATGGCTACACCTTC
TRBD1	14	TRBV15	many	TRBJ2-7	CATSRRDRGDEQYF	TGTGCCACCAGCCGGAGGGACAGGGGGGACGAGCAGTACTTC
TRBD1	14	TRBV27	many	TRBJ1-2	CASSSPPGGGGYTF	TGTGCCAGCAGCTCTCCCCCAGGGGGTGGTGGCTACACCTTC
TRBD1	15	TRBV15	-	TRBJ2-2	CATSPRQGQPGELFF	TGTGCCACCAGCCCAAGACAGGGTCAGCCCGGGGAGCTGTTTTTT
TRBD1	15	TRBV20-1	-	TRBJ2-7	CSARKDRGPPYEQYF	TGCAGTGCTAGAAAGGACAGGGGGCCGCCCTACGAGCAGTACTTC
-	15	TRBV4-3	-	TRBJ1-1	CASSRPLEGDTEAFF	TGCGCCAGCAGCCGCCCCCTAGAGGGGGACACTGAAGCTTTCTTT
-	11	TRBV10-3	many	TRBJ2-7	CAISGEYEQYF	TGTGCCATCAGTGGAGAGTACGAGCAGTACTTC
-	14	TRBV7-2	many	TRBJ2-7	CASSLIGTSYEQYF	TGTGCCAGCAGCTTGATAGGCACCTCCTACGAGCAGTACTTC
-	14	TRBV10-3	few	TRBJ1-2	CASSYDRGRYGYTF	TGTGCCAGCAGTTACGACCGGGGTCGTTATGGCTACACCTTC
TRBD1	14	TRBV12-3/TRBV12-4	many	TRBJ1-4	CASTRGTGYEKLFF	TGTGCCAGCACCCGTGGGACAGGGTATGAAAAACTGTTTTTT
TRBD1	16	TRBV15	-	TRBJ2-3	CATSRGQGAHAGTQYF	TGTGCCACCAGCAGAGGTCAGGGGGCCCATGCAGGTACGCAGTATTTT
TRBD1	15	TRBV24-1	-	TRBJ1-2	CATSATGTGHSGYTF	TGTGCCACCAGTGCGACAGGGACAGGGCATTCCGGCTACACCTTC
-	11	TRBV29-1	-	TRBJ2-7	CSLAGPIEQYF	TGCAGCTTGGCCGGACCGATCGAGCAGTACTTC
-	17	TRBV14	many	TRBJ1-1	CASSQDVGGLLNTEAFF	TGTGCCAGCAGCCAAGATGTGGGGGGCCTGTTGAACACTGAAGCTTTCTTT
-	14	TRBV18	few	TRBJ2-5	CASSRPGTEETQYF	TGTGCCAGCTCACGTCCCGGGACTGAAGAGACCCAGTACTTC
-	12	TRBV7-2	-	TRBJ2-2	CAAVAGTGGLFF	TGTGCCGCTGTAGCTGGTACCGGGGGGCTGTTTTTT
TRBD1	15	TRBV7-9	few	TRBJ1-1	CASSLLTGRATEAFF	TGTGCCAGCAGCCTATTGACAGGGAGGGCCACTGAAGCTTTCTTT
-	16	TRBV19	-	TRBJ1-2	CASSIGSYREHYGYTF	TGTGCCAGTAGTATAGGGTCATACAGGGAGCACTATGGCTACACCTTC
TRBD2	16	TRBV4-2	few	TRBJ2-7	CASSQDGSGNSHEQYF	TGTGCCAGCAGCCAAGATGGTAGCGGGAATTCCCACGAGCAGTACTTC
TRBD1	16	TRBV6-1	-	TRBJ2-2	CASSSLTGGNTGELFF	TGTGCCAGCAGCTCCCTGACAGGGGGGAACACCGGGGAGCTGTTTTTT
-	17	TRBV7-2	-	TRBJ2-2	CASNQDRSRSDTGELFF	TGCGCCAGCAACCAAGATCGCTCGAGGTCGGACACCGGGGAGCTGTTTTTT
-	12	TRBV7-9	many	TRBJ2-5	CASSPPTLAQYF	TGTGCCAGCAGTCCACCTACGCTGGCCCAGTACTTC
TRBD2	16	TRBV7-3	-	TRBJ2-5	CASSLFSGTNQETQYF	TGTGCCAGCAGCTTATTCAGCGGGACTAACCAAGAGACCCAGTACTTC
TRBD2	15	TRBV2	-	TRBJ2-7	CASSEGYGGTYEQYF	TGTGCCAGCAGTGAGGGGTACGGGGGGACCTACGAGCAGTACTTC
TRBD1	14	TRBV25-1	-	TRBJ2-5	CASSPSQGDETQYF	TGTGCCAGCTCACCTTCACAGGGGGACGAGACCCAGTACTTC
-	9	TRBV12-3/TRBV12-4	-	TRBJ2-5	CASSQTENF	TGTGCCAGCAGCCAGACAGAGAACTTC
-	16	TRBV4-1	many	TRBJ1-2	CASSQRLDGENYGYTF	TGCGCCAGCAGCCAACGACTGGACGGTGAAAACTATGGCTACACCTTC
-	13	TRBV24-1	-	TRBJ1-1	CATSDTGTSRSFF	TGTGCCACCAGTGACACAGGGACAAGTCGATCTTTCTTT
-	11	TRBV9	-	TRBJ2-2	CASSATGGLFF	TGTGCCAGCAGCGCCACCGGGGGGCTGTTTTTT
-	17	TRBV7-2	many	TRBJ1-4	CASSLAWRPGANEKLFF	TGTGCCAGCAGCTTAGCGTGGAGACCTGGAGCTAATGAAAAACTGTTTTTT
-	15	TRBV12-3/TRBV12-4	few	TRBJ2-5	CASSLDRGGQETQYF	TGTGCCAGCAGTTTAGACAGGGGAGGTCAAGAGACCCAGTACTTC
-	15	TRBV5-1	many	TRBJ1-3	CASSLAPWGGNTIYF	TGCGCCAGCAGCTTGGCTCCGTGGGGCGGAAACACCATATATTTT
TRBD1	10	TRBV20-1	few	TRBJ2-5	CSAGTGAQYF	TGCAGTGCTGGGACAGGGGCCCAGTACTTC
TRBD1	14	TRBV2	-	TRBJ1-5	CASLWDRGGQPQHF	TGTGCCAGCTTGTGGGACAGGGGCGGACAGCCCCAGCATTTT
TRBD2	16	TRBV25-1	-	TRBJ2-5	CASSYQSAGGLETQYF	TGTGCCAGCTCATACCAATCAGCGGGGGGCCTGGAGACCCAGTACTTC
TRBD1	15	TRBV24-1	-	TRBJ1-4	CATSDVRDRGEKLFF	TGTGCCACCAGTGATGTCCGGGACAGGGGTGAAAAACTGTTTTTT
-	12	TRBV6-5	few	TRBJ1-1	CASGGEGTEAFF	TGTGCCAGCGGGGGGGAGGGCACTGAAGCTTTCTTT